This TCR beta chain was recorded in a study of technical replicates of blood from several donors. The CDR3 runs to 16 residues. The V gene's germline CDR1 is ENHRY and CDR2 SYGVKD. With V trimmed by 6 bases and J by 4 bases, 10 bases remained unmatched. This table comes from immunoSEQ multiplex PCR, and its TCRdb copy is limited to in-frame clones, with some not included. The sample lists approximately 70,000 clones, around 93% seen once, with under 0.55% in the top ten. The specimen was T cells isolated from PBMCs. The sequence derives from a human donor in good health. This chain joins TRBV10-3 and TRBJ2-1; 9 bases align to TRBD2. DNA for the CDR3: TGTGCCATCAGCCCCCCCGGGACTAGCCTTTACAATGAGCAGTTCTTC. Translated: CAISPPGTSLYNEQFF.